This T cell receptor (beta chain) was sequenced for a study of T cells in tumors after PD-1 blockade. Study-level background: Treatment was either pembrolizumab 200 mg every 3 weeks or cemiplimab 350 mg every 2 weeks.

Study-wide points: Peripheral recruitment is suggested, as some novel exhausted tumor clones were in pre-treatment blood.

Method: immunoSEQ multiplex PCR; TCRdb's copy keeps in-frame clones and lacks some. The table has 7,900 or so clones, roughly 57% seen once; the top ten hold roughly 12%. As to time point: second of two post-therapy site-matched biopsies about two months apart. CDR1 is SGHTA, CDR2 FQGNSA, per germline. This CDR3 contains 15 residues. V lost 0 bases to trimming and J lost 4 bases, with 12 bases between them. This clone was detected only a few times. Its antigen is undetermined. The V gene is TRBV7-2, the J gene TRBJ1-2, with D hard to call. The clonotype was recovered from a human donor with basal cell carcinoma. Source: tumor tissue, taken after anti-PD-1 treatment. DNA of the CDR3: TGTGCCAGCAGCTTAGCGTCGTCGGGCCTCTATGGCTACACCTTC. Translation gives CASSLASSGLYGYTF.